This T cell receptor (beta chain) is drawn from a study of blood T cells in healthy people across ages. The second PCR ran about 6 to 11 cycles with a sample-barcoded 5' primer and J-beta primers. Carrying 12 random nucleotides, a template-switch adaptor labeled each individual cDNA molecule. Via MiXCR, TCRdb re-called the 5' RACE reads, giving one row per CDR3 protein. The sample shows about 680,000 distinct CDR3 sequences, around 49% of them seen only once. Germline loops: CDR1 SEHNR, CDR2 FQNEAQ (reference sequence). The CDR3 is 14 residues long. Donors each provided about 9.5 milliliters of peripheral blood.

The rearrangement links TRBV7-9 to TRBJ2-5; the D gene is possibly TRBD1 (6 bases). The DNA end favors TRBJ2-7, so the J call may be wrong. This clonotype was sampled from a woman in her sixties in good health. Source material: blood. The CDR3 DNA sequence: TGTGCCAGCAGCTCCAGGACAGACAATTACGAGCAGTACTTC. Translation gives CASSSRTDNYEQYF.